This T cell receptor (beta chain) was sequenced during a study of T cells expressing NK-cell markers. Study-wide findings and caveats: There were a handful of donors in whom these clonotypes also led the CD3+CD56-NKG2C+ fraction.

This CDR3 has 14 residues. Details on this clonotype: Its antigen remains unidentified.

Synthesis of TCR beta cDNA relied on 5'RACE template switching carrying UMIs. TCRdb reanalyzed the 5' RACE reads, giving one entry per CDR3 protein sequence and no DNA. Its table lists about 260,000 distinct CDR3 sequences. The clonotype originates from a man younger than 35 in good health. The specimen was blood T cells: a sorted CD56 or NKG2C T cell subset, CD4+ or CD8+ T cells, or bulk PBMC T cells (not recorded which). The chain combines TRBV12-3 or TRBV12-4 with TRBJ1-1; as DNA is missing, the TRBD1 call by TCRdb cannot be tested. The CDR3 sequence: CASSLPFTGAGAFF.